Below, one TCR beta chain is given with its context. TCRdb reprocessed the 5' RACE reads; each CDR3 protein has one entry and no DNA is given. The sample includes around 100,000 distinct CDR3 sequences. These data come from a study of T cells expressing NK-cell markers. This CDR3 comprises 12 residues. Germline CDR1 is MNHNS and CDR2 is SASEGT. The J gene is TRBJ2-5, the V gene TRBV6-1; checking the TCRdb D call of TRBD2 is not possible without DNA. The TCR originated in a woman aged 18-69 years in good health. The sequenced sample consisted of blood T cells: a sorted CD56 or NKG2C T cell subset, CD4+ or CD8+ T cells, or bulk PBMC T cells (not recorded which). The CDR3 sequence is CASGGLQETQYF.